This TCR beta chain is drawn from a study of OX40 agonist ivuxolimab in advanced cancers. At the level of the whole study: The costimulatory receptor OX40 (CD134) was targeted by ivuxolimab, a fully human IgG2 agonistic monoclonal antibody. Among the roughly 50 dose-escalation patients, around 20 had hepatocellular carcinoma, about 15 melanoma, 9 renal cell carcinoma and 9 head and neck cancer. The dose-escalation cohort was about 83% male with a mean age of about 60 years, ranging from roughly 20 to 85. Intravenous ivuxolimab was administered to patients every 2 weeks at six dose levels: 0.01, 0.1, 0.3, 1.5, 3 and 10 mg/kg. Partial responses were achieved by three dose-escalation patients, of whom one had hepatocellular carcinoma and two had cutaneous melanoma. The purpose of peripheral TCRbeta sequencing was to test whether ivuxolimab changed TCR sequence diversity and led to clonal T-cell expansion. Prior anti-PD-1, anti-PD-L1 or anti-CTLA-4 therapy was permitted, and 40% of dose-escalation patients had received checkpoint inhibitors. The paper reports the monotherapy dose-escalation portion (N of about 47 patients) of the phase I ivuxolimab trial.

General conclusions and limits of the study: Partial responders in the 0.1-3.0 mg/kg groups had among the lowest normalized peripheral clonal expansion, especially among CD8+ T cells. Low levels of normalized T-cell clonal expansion were also seen in some patients who did not respond. Which antigens the clonally expanded peripheral T cells were specific for was not determined. After ivuxolimab, expanded clones were on average more numerous among CD8+ T cells than among CD4+ T cells. At doses of 0.1 to 3.0 mg/kg, clonal expansion of both CD4+ and CD8+ T cells in blood was seen between baseline and week 6.

The trial excluded patients who had a history of autoimmune disease or who were on systemic immunosuppression. Peripheral blood for TCR sequencing was drawn from every dose cohort at baseline, at cycle 4 day 1 and at cycle 7 day 1. Samples were obtained from an open-label, multicenter, first-in-human phase I dose-escalation trial of ivuxolimab. Adults with locally advanced or metastatic head and neck squamous cell, hepatocellular, melanoma or renal cell carcinoma were enrolled in the trial. Before TCR sequencing, CD4+ T cells and CD8+ T cells from peripheral blood were sorted into separate populations. Genomic DNA was extracted from sorted cells for sequencing of the TCRbeta CDR3 region. The immunoSEQ Assay was used to sequence the TCRbeta CDR3 regions. The clones in this table, taken by TCRdb from immuneACCESS, are in-frame only. Not every clone is retained; where verified, under half of the shortfall comes from an unresolved V gene, and the cause of the rest is unknown. The sample has 90,000 to 150,000 clones on record, 80% to 90% of them singletons. The ten largest clones represent around 0.55% of the sample.

The germline V gene provides CDR1 ENHRY and CDR2 SYGVKD. The CDR3 runs 13 amino acids, cysteine and phenylalanine included. Kept here is only the CDR3 DNA, which spans 39 bases and is read in frame from base 1. V is shortened by 11 bases, J by 9 bases, and the region joining them spans 23 bases. Notes on this clone: This clone's antigen is unknown. No clone much larger than this one lies a single base away; base qualities are absent.

The chain is made from TRBV10-3 and TRBJ2-7; a tentative D call is TRBD1 (5 bases match). The starting material was CD4+ or CD8+ T cells sorted from blood, obtained in a trial of the OX40 agonist ivuxolimab. This clonotype was obtained from an adult with an advanced solid tumor such as melanoma, head and neck, liver or kidney cancer. DNA sequence: TGTGCCTTACCGACAGCGCTCGCCGAACCGCAGTACTTC. Protein translation: CALPTALAEPQYF.